The T cell receptor beta chain under discussion was sequenced for a study of blood T cell repertoires in COVID-19. Study context: Specimens from acute and convalescent COVID-19 originated in the United States, Italy and Spain. T cells, B-cell-depleted T cells, or PBMCs provided the cDNA or gDNA that served as material.

Study processing details: Amplified reference gene primers provided the basis for estimating nucleated cell counts. Clones were sequenced by immunoSEQ multiplex PCR, and TCRdb holds only the in-frame ones, with some missing. Clone size and the V and J calls come from that table; the DNA yielded D and trimming. The top ten clones hold less than 20% of a sample with around 60,000 clones, around 79% of them seen once. This sequence originates from a woman in her fifties or sixties with active or convalescent COVID-19. Sequencing was done on a sample of peripheral blood.

CDR3 amino acids: CASSLSGQPYGYTF. CDR3 coding DNA: TGTGCCAGCAGCCTCTCGGGACAGCCCTATGGCTACACCTTC. V and J are TRBV11-2 and TRBJ1-2, with 7 bases matching TRBD1. Germline V gene sequence: CDR1 SGHAT, CDR2 FQNNGV. The CDR3 is made up of 14 amino acids. The V segment lost 5 bases and the J segment 4 bases; nucleotides outside the gene matches: 7.